This T cell receptor (beta chain) was identified in a study of blood T cells in healthy people across ages. Primed by a sample-barcoded 5' primer and a J-beta primer mix, a second PCR proceeded for 7 to 11 cycles. TCRdb re-analysed the 5' RACE reads in MiXCR, keeping a single row per CDR3 protein. The sample consists of under 950,000 distinct CDR3 sequences, 22% of them appearing once. Study outcomes and limitations: It was held that the diversity estimates obtained from one million T cells were underestimates.

The CDR3 length is 15 residues. V was clipped by 8 bases and J by 1 base; unmatched bases: 3. The germline CDR1 and CDR2 sequences are MNHNS and SASEGT. Isolation recovered at least 6.5 million PBMCs from every sample. Notes on this clonotype: Its antigen is not identified.

Specimen: blood. This TCR came from a man aged 70 or older in good health. V and J are TRBV6-1 and TRBJ2-1, with TRBD2 identical over 12 bases. CDR3 nucleotide sequence: TGTGCCAGCGAACTAGCGGGGGGTTCCTACAATGAGCAGTTCTTC. This gives the protein CASELAGGSYNEQFF.